Below, 18 T cell receptor beta chains from the same sample are listed, as sequenced in a study of early T cells in non-severe SARS-CoV-2 infection. A single record per CDR3 protein comes from TCRdb applying MiXCR to the 5' RACE reads. Altogether approximately 71,000 distinct CDR3 sequences are present, around 10% being singletons, with the ten largest covering about 4.2%. The sequenced sample consisted of whole blood. Every receptor here comes from an adult who was a healthcare worker with PCR-confirmed SARS-CoV-2 infection or an uninfected control (not recorded which).

This clonotype was seen more than once but under ten times. CDR3 sequence (DNA): TGTGCCAGCAGCTTGGCCGGGACTAGCTACGAGCAGTACTTC. It encodes CASSLAGTSYEQYF. V gene TRBV5-6 combines with J gene TRBJ2-7; 8 bases line up with TRBD2. The V segment lost 0 bases and the J segment 3 bases; nucleotides outside the gene matches: 2. This CDR3 has 14 residues. Germline values: CDR1 SGHDT, CDR2 YYEEEE.

The CDR3 bases are TGTGCCAGCAGCTTAGGGGAGAACGGGGAAAAACTGTTTTTT. Protein sequence: CASSLGENGEKLFF. The chain joins TRBV7-9 to TRBJ1-4; D call uncertain. V was shortened by 1 base and J by 8 bases, with 11 bases between the two germline ends. Germline assignment: CDR1 SEHNR and CDR2 FQNEAQ (reference sequence). This CDR3 has 14 residues. The full variable domain, rest sourced from reference TRBV7-9 and TRBJ1-4, is DTGVSQNPRHKITKRGQNVTFRCDPISEHNRLYWYRQTLGQGPEFLTYFQNEAQLEKSRLLSDRFSAERPKGSFSTLEIQRTEQGDSAMYLCASSLGENGEKLFFGSGTQLSVL.

This clonotype was counted once. This chain's CDR3 is CASSQIYTDTQYF. CDR3 coding DNA: TGTGCCAGCAGCCAGATTTACACAGATACGCAGTATTTT. J is TRBJ2-3 and V is TRBV14; D call uncertain. The CDR3 sequence is 13 residues long. CDR1 and CDR2 (germline): SGHDN, FVKESK. Trimming took 3 bases from V and 2 from J, leaving 6 bases between them.

Many counts were recorded for this clonotype. V and J are TRBV19 and TRBJ2-5; 10 bases fit TRBD2. Per the germline V gene, CDR1 is LNHDA and CDR2 is SQIVND (reference sequence). The CDR3 runs to 16 residues. The V gene end was trimmed by 0 bases and the J gene end by 6 bases; junction bases not matched to a gene: 7. In DNA, the CDR3 is TGTGCCAGTAGTATAGAGTCAAGCGGGGGGGCAAAGACCCAGTACTTC. Translating gives CASSIESSGGAKTQYF. Looking up the rest from reference TRBV19 and TRBJ2-5 gives the full variable domain: DGGITQSPKYLFRKEGQNVTLSCEQNLNHDAMYWYRQDPGQGLRLIYYSQIVNDFQKGDIAEGYSVSREKKESFPLTVTSAQKNPTAFYLCASSIESSGGAKTQYFGPGTRLLVL.

The genes are TRBV11-3 and TRBJ2-1; 7 bases align to TRBD2. Germline V CDR1 and CDR2: SGHNT, YENEEA. After removal of 0 bases from V and 1 base from J, the junction contained 9 bases not matched to a gene. The CDR3 runs to 18 residues. The CDR3 loop reads CASSLEIPSSGSYNEQFF. The CDR3 coding sequence is TGTGCCAGCAGCTTAGAAATTCCGTCTAGCGGTTCCTACAATGAGCAGTTCTTC.

The sample holds a few counts of this clonotype. This sequence joins TRBV7-9 and TRBJ2-2; D gene uncertain. The CDR3 runs to 14 residues. CDR1 is SEHNR, CDR2 FQNEAQ, per germline (reference sequence). The germline V and J ends were trimmed by 1 base and 3 bases, with 6 bases remaining between them. CDR3 sequence (DNA): TGTGCCAGCAGCTTAGTTCAAGACACCGGGGAGCTGTTTTTT. It encodes CASSLVQDTGELFF.

This clonotype was seen more than once but under ten times. The chain joins TRBV20-1 to TRBJ2-7; D could derive from TRBD1 or TRBD2 (5 bases each). Trimming took off 3 bases at V and 5 bases at J, with 20 bases between the two ends. Germline CDR1 reads DFQATT; CDR2 reads SNEGSKA (reference sequence). CDR3 length: 15 residues. CDR3 coding DNA: TGCAGTGCTAGGGTACTAGACAGTGGAGGCCACGAGCAGTACTTC. Amino acid sequence: CSARVLDSGGHEQYF.

The chain couples TRBV3-1 to TRBJ2-7, with 8 bases lining up with TRBD1. The CDR3 extends over 15 amino acids. Germline trimming cut 4 bases from V and 3 bases from J; bases unmatched to any gene: 8. The germline CDR1 and CDR2 sequences are LGHDT and YNNKEL (reference sequence). CDR3 loop: CASSLRTGTGYEQYF. CDR3 sequence (DNA): TGTGCCAGCAGCCTCCGGACAGGGACCGGCTACGAGCAGTACTTC.

V gene TRBV29-1 combines with J gene TRBJ2-3, with 9 bases aligning to TRBD1. Germline-derived CDR1 and CDR2 are SQVTM and ANQGSEA. Trimming removed 4 bases from V and 3 bases from J; junction bases left unmatched: 5. CDR3 length equals 14 residues. CDR3 sequence: CSVAPGQGTDTQYF. Written as DNA, the CDR3 is TGCAGCGTTGCGCCGGGACAGGGTACAGATACGCAGTATTTT.

This clonotype was detected many times. The chain has TRBV29-1 and TRBJ2-7; maybe TRBD1 (6 bases). Germline V gene sequence: CDR1 SQVTM, CDR2 ANQGSEA. The CDR3 contains 12 residues. Trimming removed 6 bases at V and 5 bases at J, with 14 bases between. The CDR3 protein is CSVARGIHEQYF. CDR3 sequence (DNA): TGCAGCGTGGCAAGGGGGATCCACGAGCAGTACTTC.

The gene calls are TRBV7-9 and TRBJ1-3, with TRBD1 matching over 8 bases. Germline loops: CDR1 SEHNR, CDR2 FQNEAQ (reference sequence). The trim removed 5 bases at V and 0 bases at J, leaving 6 bases unmatched. This CDR3 spans 16 amino acids. The CDR3 DNA reads as TGTGCCAGCAGCAAGACAGGGGCCAACTCTGGAAACACCATATATTTT. Translated, it gives CASSKTGANSGNTIYF. The variable domain in full, with the rest retrieved from reference TRBV7-9 and TRBJ1-3, is DTGVSQNPRHKITKRGQNVTFRCDPISEHNRLYWYRQTLGQGPEFLTYFQNEAQLEKSRLLSDRFSAERPKGSFSTLEIQRTEQGDSAMYLCASSKTGANSGNTIYFGEGSWLTVV.

This clonotype has ten or more counts. The genes are TRBV6-2 or TRBV6-3 and TRBJ1-5; D is unclear. In germline, CDR1 is MNHEY, CDR2 SVGEGT. This CDR3 region has 13 residues. V lost 7 bases to trimming and J lost 6 bases, with 13 bases between them. The DNA of the CDR3 is TGTGCCAGCACGACAACCGAGACTCAGCCCCAGCATTTT. Its translation is CASTTTETQPQHF.

CDR3 sequence: CASSPWTGYGSGANVLTF. The CDR3 DNA follows: TGTGCCAGCAGTCCATGGACAGGGTATGGCTCTGGGGCCAACGTCCTGACTTTC. This chain connects TRBV27 to TRBJ2-6; 8 bases are a match to TRBD1. Looked up from germline, CDR1 is MNHEY and CDR2 is SMNVEV (reference sequence). The CDR3 is 18 residues long. The J segment lost 0 bases and the V segment lost 5 bases, leaving 9 bases of the junction unmatched.

This clonotype was picked up a small number of times. This rearrangement joins TRBV11-2 to TRBJ2-7, with D unresolved. V was cut by 7 bases and J by 4 bases, with 17 bases left in between. The CDR3 consists of 14 residues. Germline CDR1 reads SGHAT; CDR2 reads FQNNGV. The CDR3: CASTQLRRRYEQYF. The CDR3 coding sequence is TGTGCCAGCACCCAACTCCGAAGGAGATACGAGCAGTACTTC. The variable domain in full, completed from reference TRBV11-2 and TRBJ2-7, reads EAGVAQSPRYKIIEKRQSVAFWCNPISGHATLYWYQQILGQGPKLLIQFQNNGVVDDSQLPKDRFSAERLKGVDSTLKIQPAKLEDSAVYLCASTQLRRRYEQYFGPGTRLTVT.

There are a few counts of this clonotype. The chain combines TRBV11-2 with TRBJ2-1, with a weak D call TRBD2 (5 bases). The CDR3 extends over 15 amino acids. The germline V gene encodes CDR1 SGHAT and CDR2 FQNNGV. V dropped 4 bases and J dropped 0 bases, with 10 bases sitting between them. The chain's CDR3 is CASSSVRGSYNEQFF. CDR3 coding DNA: TGTGCCAGCAGCTCAGTACGGGGCTCCTACAATGAGCAGTTCTTC.

This clonotype was detected only a few times. This sequence joins TRBV27 and TRBJ1-3; D is unclear. Germline V lookup: CDR1 MNHEY, CDR2 SMNVEV (reference sequence). This CDR3 comprises 14 residues. Trimming removed 8 bases at V and 8 bases at J, with 19 bases between. The CDR3 DNA is TGTGCCAGCCGATTACGGGGAGCTGGGGACACCATATATTTT. Translating gives CASRLRGAGDTIYF.

Note on this clonotype: This may be a read error, as it is one base from a much larger clone. J is TRBJ2-4 and V is TRBV12-3 or TRBV12-4; 9 nucleotides line up with TRBD2. The CDR3 is made up of 14 amino acids. DNA of the CDR3: TGTGCCAGCAGTTCCGGATTGCGGACTAGCGCGGAGTGCTTC. Translation gives CASSSGLRTSAECF.

This clonotype was counted ten times or more. This sequence joins TRBV2 and TRBJ1-1; 7 bases align to TRBD1. Germline-derived CDR1 and CDR2 are SNHLY and FYNNEI. The CDR3 totals 14 residues. V was pared by 6 bases and J by 1 base, with 5 bases of the junction left unmatched. The CDR3 spells CASSGGQRNTEAFF. The DNA of the CDR3 is TGTGCCAGCAGCGGGGGACAGAGGAACACTGAAGCTTTCTTT.